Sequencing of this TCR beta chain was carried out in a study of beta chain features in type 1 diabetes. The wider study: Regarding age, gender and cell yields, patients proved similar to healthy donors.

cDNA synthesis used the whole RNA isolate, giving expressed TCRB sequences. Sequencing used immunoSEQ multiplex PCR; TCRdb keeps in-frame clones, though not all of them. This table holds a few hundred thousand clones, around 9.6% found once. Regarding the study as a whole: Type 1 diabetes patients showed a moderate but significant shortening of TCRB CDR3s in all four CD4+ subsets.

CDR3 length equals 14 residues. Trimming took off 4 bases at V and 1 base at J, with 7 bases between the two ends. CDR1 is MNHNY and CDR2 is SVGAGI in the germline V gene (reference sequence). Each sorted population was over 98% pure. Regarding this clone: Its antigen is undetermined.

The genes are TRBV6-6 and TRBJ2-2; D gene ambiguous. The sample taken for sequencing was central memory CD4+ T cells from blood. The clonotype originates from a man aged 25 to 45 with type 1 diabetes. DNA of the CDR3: TGTGCCAGCAGTTTGGCTGTGAACACCGGGGAGCTGTTTTTT. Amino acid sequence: CASSLAVNTGELFF.